This TCR beta chain was observed in a study of preoperative IRX-2 immunotherapy in early breast cancer (dated by TCRdb to between 2018 and 2021). A note on this clone: The target of this receptor is not known. No base quality information exists; no much larger clone differs at one position.

Library construction relied on the immunoSEQ multiplex PCR assay. The table was pulled from immuneACCESS by TCRdb, which kept in-frame rearrangements only. Such tables lose some clones; where checked, under half of the loss comes from unresolved V genes, and the rest has no known cause. This sample has roughly 3,200 clones in its table, and around 82% of those were observed once. 7% of the sample is taken by the ten largest. Ends trimmed: V by 1 base, J by 6 bases; bases unmatched to a gene: 7. The CDR3 covers 15 residues, taking in both the cysteine and the phenylalanine. The read is trimmed to its CDR3 DNA, 45 bases read in frame from base 1. CDR1 is given as MDHEN and CDR2 as SYDVKM, both from the germline V gene. The intended sense of this specimen's treatment or condition label: preoperative locoregional IRX-2 cytokine immunotherapy. The samples were obtained from a phase Ib study in which preoperative, locoregional IRX-2 cytokine immunotherapy intended to prime immune responses was tested. The donors were early-stage breast cancer patients who were given IRX-2 prior to surgery.

The sequence was collected from a human donor with breast cancer. The rearrangement joined TRBV28 to TRBJ1-2; 8 middle bases align to TRBD1. The sample here was tumor tissue, taken after IRX-2 immunotherapy. The sequenced DNA is TGTGCCAGCAGTTTATTATCAGGGGGCGTCCATGGCTACACCTTC. The encoded protein is CASSLLSGGVHGYTF.